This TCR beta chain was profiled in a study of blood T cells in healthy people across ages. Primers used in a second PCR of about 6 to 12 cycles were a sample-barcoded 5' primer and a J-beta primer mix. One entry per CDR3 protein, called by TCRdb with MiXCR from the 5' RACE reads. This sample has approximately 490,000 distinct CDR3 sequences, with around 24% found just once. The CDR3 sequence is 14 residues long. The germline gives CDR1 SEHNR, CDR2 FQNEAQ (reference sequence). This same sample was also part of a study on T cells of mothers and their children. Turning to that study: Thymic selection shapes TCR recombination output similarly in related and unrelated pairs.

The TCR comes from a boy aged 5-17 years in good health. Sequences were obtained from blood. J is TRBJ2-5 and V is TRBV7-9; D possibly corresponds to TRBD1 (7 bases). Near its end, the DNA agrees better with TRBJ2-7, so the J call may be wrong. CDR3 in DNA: TGTGCCAGCAGCTTCTCCCAGGGGGGCTACGAGCAGTACTTC. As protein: CASSFSQGGYEQYF.